These 7 T cell receptor beta chains were sequenced from one sample in a study of beta chain features in type 1 diabetes. The study reverse transcribed the entire isolated RNA, so it sequenced expressed TCRB transcripts. TCRdb keeps only in-frame clones here, not all; method: immunoSEQ multiplex PCR. Of more than 120,000 clones listed, less than 11% are singletons. Material: naive CD4+ T cells from blood. The origin of the receptors is a man younger than 35 in good health.

The chain recombines TRBV11-2 with TRBJ1-5, with D hard to call. Germline V gene lookup returns CDR1 SGHAT and CDR2 FQNNGV. V was pared by 0 bases and J by 7 bases, with 10 bases between. This CDR3 comprises 14 residues. CDR3 region: CASSLDRVDQPQHF. The CDR3 nucleotides read TGTGCCAGCAGCTTAGATCGGGTAGACCAGCCCCAGCATTTT.

CDR3 sequence (DNA): TGTGCCAGCAGTGTCCAGGAGGGCACTGAAGCTTTCTTT. This sequence encodes CASSVQEGTEAFF. The chain employs TRBV27 and TRBJ1-1; D remains ambiguous. V lost 5 bases, J lost 4 bases, and 11 bases lay in between. The CDR3 consists of 13 residues. Per germline, CDR1 MNHEY and CDR2 SMNVEV (reference sequence).

The genes are TRBV21-1 and TRBJ2-3; the table gives TRBD2 as D, unverified against the DNA. TRBV21-1 is annotated as a pseudogene. There are 21 residues in the CDR3. The DNA of the CDR3 is TGTGCCAGCAGCAAAGCATCCCCGAGGACTAGCGGGGGGCCGGTCACAGATACGCAGTATTTT. Its protein product is CASSKASPRTSGGPVTDTQYF.

This chain joins TRBV7-9 and TRBJ2-5; D is perhaps TRBD1 (6 bases). The CDR3 has 15 amino acids. Trimming took 4 bases from V and 5 from J, leaving 17 bases between them. Germline CDR1 reads SEHNR; CDR2 reads FQNEAQ (reference sequence). Here the CDR3 reads CASSWYITGLETQYF. The DNA for the CDR3 is TGTGCCAGCAGCTGGTATATAACAGGGCTCGAGACCCAGTACTTC.

The chain couples TRBV7-2 to TRBJ2-3; 10 bases align to TRBD2. Germline V lookup: CDR1 SGHTA, CDR2 FQGNSA. The CDR3 consists of 15 residues. V lost 6 bases to trimming and J lost 4 bases; unmatched junction nucleotides: 7. The DNA of the CDR3 is TGTGCCAGCAGAGCGGGGGGGGGTAAGGCAGATACGCAGTATTTT. This sequence encodes CASRAGGGKADTQYF.

This clone turned up a few times. The V call is TRBV28, the J call TRBJ2-3; 9 bases agree with TRBD1. The germline V gene has CDR1 MDHEN and CDR2 SYDVKM. With 3 bases clipped from V and 6 bases from J, the junction kept 10 bases outside the gene matches. The length of the CDR3 is 16 residues. The CDR3 nucleotides read TGTGCCAGCAGTTTTTTTCGGACAGGGGTGAGGGATACGCAGTATTTT. This encodes CASSFFRTGVRDTQYF.

This clone turned up a few times. The chain joins TRBV4-3 to TRBJ2-7, with 12 bases lining up with TRBD1. The germline V gene has CDR1 LGHNA and CDR2 YSLEER. This CDR3 spans 16 amino acids. Trimming removed 4 bases from V and 4 bases from J; junction bases left unmatched: 8. The CDR3 loop is CASSRDRGQGAYEQYF. The DNA for the CDR3 is TGCGCCAGCAGCCGGGACCGGGGACAGGGGGCGTACGAGCAGTACTTC.